A single sample gave rise to the 10 T cell receptor beta chains below, sequenced in a study of blood T cell repertoires in COVID-19. Data came from immunoSEQ multiplex PCR; TCRdb stores just in-frame clones and leaves some out. The sample includes fewer than 55,000 clones, approximately 84% of them seen just once. Sequenced sample: peripheral blood. All receptors derive from a middle-aged man with acute or convalescent COVID-19.

This chain connects TRBV2 to TRBJ1-4; TRBD1 agrees at 7 bases. The J segment lost 6 bases and the V segment lost 6 bases, leaving 13 bases of the junction unmatched. The CDR3 runs to 16 residues. In germline, CDR1 is SNHLY, CDR2 FYNNEI. The CDR3 DNA is TGTGCCAGCAGAGGGACAGAGCTTTGGGGGGATGAAAAACTGTTTTTT. It translates to CASRGTELWGDEKLFF.

This chain links TRBV12-5 with TRBJ2-5; 8 bases map to TRBD1. The CDR3 sequence is 15 residues long. Germline CDR1 is LGHNT and CDR2 is FRNRAP. Trimming took 6 bases from V and 2 from J; bases not matched to a gene: 8. The chain's CDR3 is CASGPGQGRQETQYF. DNA for the CDR3: TGTGCTAGTGGCCCTGGACAGGGAAGGCAAGAGACCCAGTACTTC.

This clone was counted only a few times. As DNA, the CDR3 is TGTGCCAGCAGTGAAGACACGTATGGCTACACCTTC. Protein: CASSEDTYGYTF. This chain links TRBV6-1 with TRBJ1-2; D call uncertain. From germline, CDR1 is MNHNS and CDR2 SASEGT. Trimming removed 1 base from V and 5 bases from J, with 5 bases in between. The CDR3 has 12 amino acids.

This chain links TRBV19 with TRBJ1-1, with 9 positions matching TRBD1. CDR3 length: 14 residues. The V gene's germline CDR1 is LNHDA and CDR2 SQIVND (reference sequence). The V gene end was trimmed by 6 bases and the J gene end by 6 bases; junction bases not matched to a gene: 8. The CDR3 reads CASRQGTGIAEAFF. CDR3 bases: TGTGCCAGTAGACAAGGGACAGGGATTGCTGAAGCTTTCTTT.

The chain combines TRBV25-1 with TRBJ2-5; 9 bases are shared with TRBD1. V lost 4 bases and J lost 5; bases outside the gene matches: 5. The CDR3 extends over 14 amino acids. Germline V CDR1 and CDR2: MGHDK, SYGVNS. DNA of the CDR3: TGTGCCAGCAGTGCCACAGGGGGCGGTGAGACCCAGTACTTC. Amino acid sequence: CASSATGGGETQYF. The entire variable domain, with the rest obtained from reference TRBV25-1 and TRBJ2-5, is as follows: EADIYQTPRYLVIGTGKKITLECSQTMGHDKMYWYQQDPGMELHLIHYSYGVNSTEKGDLSSESTVSRIRTEHFPLTLESARPSHTSQYLCASSATGGGETQYFGPGTRLLVL.

The genes are TRBV18 and TRBJ2-7; 7 bases are shared with TRBD1. Germline CDR1 is KGHSH and CDR2 is LQKENI. After removal of 3 bases from V and 6 bases from J, the junction contained 8 bases not matched to a gene. CDR3 length: 14 amino acids. The CDR3 nucleotides are TGTGCCAGCTCACCCTCGAGGGGGCCCGGCGAGCAGTACTTC. Its protein product is CASSPSRGPGEQYF. Together with reference TRBV18 and TRBJ2-7, the CDR3 gives the full variable domain: NAGVMQNPRHLVRRRGQEARLRCSPMKGHSHVYWYRQLPEEGLKFMVYLQKENIIDESGMPKERFSAEFPKEGPSILRIQQVVRGDSAAYFCASSPSRGPGEQYFGPGTRLTVT.

The chain carries TRBV9 and TRBJ1-6, with D perhaps TRBD1 (5 bases). The CDR3 covers 20 residues. V was pared by 0 bases and J by 6 bases, with 25 bases between. Looked up from germline, CDR1 is SGDLS and CDR2 is YYNGEE. In DNA, the CDR3 is TGTGCCAGCAGCGTAGATCTGTGGGAGGCCGGAGCTGGGGGTAATTCACCCCTCCACTTT. Protein: CASSVDLWEAGAGGNSPLHF.

The CDR3 reads CASSPLLAGGFSSTDTQYF. The DNA of the CDR3 is TGTGCCAGCTCACCACTGCTAGCGGGAGGATTCTCTAGCACAGATACGCAGTATTTT. This rearrangement joins TRBV18 to TRBJ2-3; 11 nucleotides agree with TRBD2. Germline values: CDR1 KGHSH, CDR2 LQKENI. V lost 1 base to trimming and J lost 0 bases; unmatched junction nucleotides: 9. This CDR3 contains 19 residues.

The rearrangement links TRBV10-2 to TRBJ1-5, with a weak D call TRBD1 (5 bases). The CDR3 runs 16 residues. Germline V CDR1 and CDR2: WSHSY, SAAADI. V lost 0 bases, J lost 1 base, and 10 bases lay in between. The CDR3 spells CASSESTDQSNQPQHF. The DNA of the CDR3 is TGCGCCAGCAGTGAGTCGACAGATCAAAGCAATCAGCCCCAGCATTTT.

The chain recombines TRBV5-5 with TRBJ1-5; D unclear. CDR1 is SGHKS, CDR2 YYEKEE, per germline (reference sequence). This CDR3 is 15 amino acids long. The V and J ends lost 0 bases and 0 bases respectively, with 7 bases between them. The CDR3 DNA sequence: TGTGCCAGCAGCTTGGTCAGCGATAGCAATCAGCCCCAGCATTTT. Translation: CASSLVSDSNQPQHF.